A selection of T cell receptor beta chains follows, all from one sample in a study of blood T cell repertoires in COVID-19. Some clones are missing from TCRdb's copy, which holds only in-frame ones; the method was immunoSEQ multiplex PCR. This table has about 230,000 clones, about 85% appearing once. The sample comprised PBMCs or T cells enriched from blood (not recorded which). These TCRs come from a man younger than 40 who had recovered from COVID-19. Both conserved end residues are trimmed from each CDR3.

v_gene: TRBV7-2
CDR3aa: ASSLRTSAEQF

v_gene: TRBV9
CDR3aa: ASSDRDRSTDTQY

v_gene: TRBV7-9
CDR3aa: ASSLRVMAGNSPLH

v_gene: TRBV7-2
CDR3aa: ASSLGLAGGQFYEQY

v_gene: TRBV7-9
CDR3aa: ASMREGVSYEQY

v_gene: TRBV5-1
CDR3aa: ASTTENYGYT

v_gene: TRBV5-5
CDR3aa: ASSPAGSYEQY

v_gene: TRBV7-2
CDR3aa: ASSSQSRPGQSSGNTIY

v_gene: TRBV7-9
CDR3aa: ASSAGLAGPRETQY

v_gene: TRBV5-1
CDR3aa: ASSFGVVTGNTIY

v_gene: TRBV7-2
CDR3aa: ASSLDGTGGGSPLH

v_gene: TRBV4-1
CDR3aa: ASSLVGGRSAGELF

v_gene: TRBV4-1
CDR3aa: ASSQDMPGLTEKSSYNEQF

v_gene: TRBV29-1
CDR3aa: SGRVTDTQY

v_gene: TRBV24-1
CDR3aa: ATSDKPTRQGSSYEQY

v_gene: TRBV15
CDR3aa: ATSRSRQLYGYT

v_gene: TRBV2
CDR3aa: ASSEEVPNEKLF